Below are 24 T cell receptor beta chains sequenced from a single sample in a study of vaccination effects on CD4 cells after COVID-19. No antigen is known for these receptors. In the ViraFEST assay, antigen-specific CD4+ clonotypes were identified by expansion after peptide-pool stimulation. An approximately ten-day culture period preceded the isolation of CD4+ T cells. Either the BNT162b2 or mRNA-1273 vaccine was given to participants in two doses. Assay used: immunoSEQ multiplex PCR; TCRdb lists only in-frame clones, some missing. Of tens of thousands of clones listed, approximately 79% are singletons. The sample here was CD4+ T cells from PBMCs cultured with SARS-CoV-2 spike peptides, taken after COVID-19 vaccination. The source is a human donor who received a COVID-19 vaccine. Some clones in this sample may be carry-over from other donors' samples.

The chain uses TRBV21-1 and TRBJ1-4. TRBV21-1 is termed a pseudogene. CDR3 size: 15 residues. The CDR3 sequence is CASSKKGATNEKLFF. CDR3 nucleotide sequence: TGTGCCAGCAGCAAAAAGGGTGCAACTAATGAAAAACTGTTTTTT.

J is TRBJ1-4 and V is TRBV6-1; the D is unclear. This CDR3 region has 17 residues. V lost 6 bases to trimming and J lost 0 bases, with 17 bases between them. Per the germline V gene, CDR1 is MNHNS and CDR2 is SASEGT. The DNA of the CDR3 is TGTGCCAGCAGGGAACTGATCGAGGATGCAACTAATGAAAAACTGTTTTTT. As protein: CASRELIEDATNEKLFF.

The V gene is TRBV6-6, the J gene TRBJ2-1; unclear D gene. The germline V and J ends were trimmed by 2 bases and 10 bases, with 12 bases remaining between them. Germline CDR1 reads MNHNY; CDR2 reads SVGAGI (reference sequence). The CDR3 is 13 amino acids. The CDR3 reads CASSYRASIEQFF. DNA for the CDR3: TGTGCCAGCAGTTACCGAGCTTCGATCGAGCAGTTCTTC.

This clone ranks as medium-sized. The gene calls are TRBV18 and TRBJ2-3; TRBD2 matches 11 bases. CDR1 and CDR2 (germline): KGHSH, LQKENI. J was trimmed by 2 bases and V by 6 bases; bases with no gene match: 4. The CDR3 is 15 residues long. For the CDR3, the DNA is TGTGCCAGCTCCCGACTAGCGGGGCCCACAGATACGCAGTATTTT. It specifies CASSRLAGPTDTQYF.

The genes are TRBV6-2 or TRBV6-3 and TRBJ2-2; D is undetermined. There are 18 residues in the CDR3. From germline, CDR1 is MNHEY and CDR2 SVGEGT. V was cut by 0 bases and J by 4 bases, with 18 bases left in between. CDR3 nucleotide sequence: TGTGCCAGCAGTTACTCGAAGTCTCATTCCGGGTCCACCGGGGAGCTGTTTTTT. Amino acid sequence: CASSYSKSHSGSTGELFF.

The chain recombines TRBV4-1 with TRBJ2-3; the D call may be TRBD1 or TRBD2 (5 bases each). This CDR3 contains 19 residues. Trimming shortened V by 5 bases and J by 0 bases, and 24 bases separated the two germline ends. The V gene's germline CDR1 is MGHRA and CDR2 YSYEKL. The DNA of the CDR3 is TGCGCCAGCAGCACCGGGACCGTCAACACAGATTCTAGCACAGATACGCAGTATTTT. Translated: CASSTGTVNTDSSTDTQYF.

This chain links TRBV19 with TRBJ2-1; D is uncertain. V gave up 4 bases and J gave up 7 bases, with 17 bases separating them. Germline V lookup: CDR1 LNHDA, CDR2 SQIVND (reference sequence). CDR3 length: 15 amino acids. The CDR3 nucleotides read TGTGCCAGTAGTAAATCTGGGCTAGAAAGAAATGAGCAGTTCTTC. It yields the protein CASSKSGLERNEQFF. The full variable domain, its missing parts supplied by reference TRBV19 and TRBJ2-1, is DGGITQSPKYLFRKEGQNVTLSCEQNLNHDAMYWYRQDPGQGLRLIYYSQIVNDFQKGDIAEGYSVSREKKESFPLTVTSAQKNPTAFYLCASSKSGLERNEQFFGPGTRLTVL.

CDR3 coding DNA: TGTGCCAGCAGCTGGAAGGGGGCCGAGCAGTACGTC. Translating it yields CASSWKGAEQYV. The chain couples TRBV12-3 or TRBV12-4 to TRBJ2-7; 7 bases line up with TRBD1. CDR3 size: 12 residues. Trimming at V came to 6 bases and at J to 6 bases, leaving 5 bases not matched to a gene.

This chain links TRBV7-2 with TRBJ2-6, with 10 bases matching TRBD1. V dropped 6 bases and J dropped 1; count of bases not matched to a gene: 9. In germline, CDR1 is SGHTA, CDR2 FQGNSA. The CDR3 has 18 amino acids. The CDR3 nucleotides are TGTGCCAGCAGACCGCCCGGACAGGGGGGATCTGGGGCCAACGTCCTGACTTTC. Protein: CASRPPGQGGSGANVLTF. The full variable domain, in which reference TRBV7-2 and TRBJ2-6 provide the parts outside the CDR3, is GAGVSQSPSNKVTEKGKDVELRCDPISGHTALYWYRQSLGQGLEFLIYFQGNSAPDKSGLPSDRFSAERTGGSVSTLTIQRTQQEDSAVYLCASRPPGQGGSGANVLTFGAGSRLTVL.

The chain couples TRBV30 to TRBJ2-5; D gene ambiguous. The CDR3 is 11 residues long. The germline V gene encodes CDR1 GTSNPN and CDR2 SVGIG (reference sequence). Trimming cost V 0 bases and J 2 bases, with 1 base left between them. CDR3 loop: CAWSVQETQYF. The CDR3 bases are TGTGCCTGGAGTGTACAAGAGACCCAGTACTTC.

This rearrangement joins TRBV3-1 (or the pseudogene TRBV3-2) to TRBJ1-2; D ambiguous. The CDR3 extends over 15 amino acids. The germline V gene has CDR1 LGHDT and CDR2 YNNKEL (reference sequence). Trimming removed 0 bases from V and 2 bases from J, with 10 bases in between. The CDR3 protein is CASSQDFTRNYGYTF. The CDR3 region has the DNA TGTGCCAGCAGCCAAGATTTCACAAGAAACTATGGCTACACCTTC.

A note on this clone: Other DNA sequences in this specimen translate into the identical CDR3. This sequence joins TRBV11-2 and TRBJ1-2; no firm D call. In germline, CDR1 is SGHAT, CDR2 FQNNGV. Trimming left V 1 base short and J 2 bases short, with 5 bases between. The length of the CDR3 is 13 residues. CDR3 residues: CASSLVLNYGYTF. The CDR3 DNA sequence: TGTGCCAGCAGCTTAGTCCTAAACTATGGCTACACCTTC. Full variable domain (remainder filled in from reference TRBV11-2 and TRBJ1-2): EAGVAQSPRYKIIEKRQSVAFWCNPISGHATLYWYQQILGQGPKLLIQFQNNGVVDDSQLPKDRFSAERLKGVDSTLKIQPAKLEDSAVYLCASSLVLNYGYTFGSGTRLTVV.

The chain is built from TRBV7-9 and TRBJ1-4, with a weak D call TRBD1 (6 bases). V lost 8 bases, J lost 10 bases, and 17 bases lay in between. The CDR3 spans 13 residues. CDR1 SEHNR and CDR2 FQNEAQ come from the germline V gene (reference sequence). For the CDR3, the DNA is TGTGCCAGCGGGGGGGGCAGTGTGGTAAAACTGTTTTTT. It specifies CASGGGSVVKLFF.

The V and J genes are TRBV5-1 and TRBJ2-3; no clear D. Deletions cut 4 bases from V and 1 base from J, with 10 bases between. CDR3 length: 14 residues. Per the germline V gene, CDR1 is SGHRS and CDR2 is YFSETQ. CDR3 in DNA: TGCGCCAGCAGCCTGCTCGTCGGCACAGATACGCAGTATTTT. Translating it yields CASSLLVGTDTQYF.

This chain joins TRBV3-1 (or the pseudogene TRBV3-2) and TRBJ2-2; 7 nucleotides line up with TRBD2. Germline lookup yields CDR1 LGHDT and CDR2 YNNKEL (reference sequence). The CDR3 sequence is 15 residues long. J lost 8 bases, V lost 0 bases, and 6 bases had no gene match. Here the CDR3 DNA reads TGTGCCAGCAGCCAAGATCAGGGCGGGGGAGGGGAGCTGTTTTTT. Translating gives CASSQDQGGGGELFF.

The gene calls are TRBV14 and TRBJ2-4, with a weak D call TRBD2 (6 bases). The CDR3 length is 16 residues. V lost 3 bases, J lost 0 bases, and 12 bases lay in between. Germline CDR1 is SGHDN and CDR2 is FVKESK. CDR3 DNA: TGTGCCAGCAGCCAGCGGTTGGAGGGAGCCAAAAACATTCAGTACTTC. Translated: CASSQRLEGAKNIQYF. Looking up the rest from reference TRBV14 and TRBJ2-4 gives the full variable domain: EAGVTQFPSHSVIEKGQTVTLRCDPISGHDNLYWYRRVMGKEIKFLLHFVKESKQDESGMPNNRFLAERTGGTYSTLKVQPAELEDSGVYFCASSQRLEGAKNIQYFGAGTRLSVL.

This sequence joins TRBV7-9 and TRBJ2-4; TRBD1 aligns across 9 bases. CDR3 size: 16 residues. Losses at the gene ends were 5 bases for V and 0 bases for J; bases not matched to a gene: 5. Germline V gene data show CDR1 as SEHNR and CDR2 as FQNEAQ (reference sequence). DNA of the CDR3: TGTGCCAGCAGCACAGGGGGCGCGGGAGCCAAAAACATTCAGTACTTC. Translation gives CASSTGGAGAKNIQYF.

This clone is a singleton in its sample. The chain is built from TRBV9 and TRBJ2-2, with a possible D match to TRBD1 (5 bases). Germline V lookup: CDR1 SGDLS, CDR2 YYNGEE. This CDR3 has 19 residues. Trimming removed 0 bases from V and 2 bases from J, with 20 bases in between. The chain's CDR3 is CASSVEIRVGQVNTGELFF. The CDR3 nucleotides read TGTGCCAGCAGCGTAGAAATTCGGGTGGGGCAGGTAAACACCGGGGAGCTGTTTTTT.

There are a few counts of this clone. This chain uses TRBV2 with TRBJ1-5; no clear D. Germline V lookup: CDR1 SNHLY, CDR2 FYNNEI. This CDR3 is built from 18 residues. V was trimmed by 5 bases and J by 1 base, leaving 21 bases between them. The CDR3 here is CASSSPGGLHSSNQPQHF. The CDR3 nucleotides are TGTGCCAGCAGTTCCCCGGGAGGTCTCCACTCGAGCAATCAGCCCCAGCATTTT.

The DNA for the CDR3 is TGTGCCAGCACTAGAGGGACAGTGGACACCGGGGAGCTGTTTTTT. Its translation: CASTRGTVDTGELFF. The genes are TRBV6-5 and TRBJ2-2, with TRBD1 matching 7 bases. Trimming cost V 7 bases and J 3 bases; bases outside gene matches: 8. CDR1 and CDR2 (germline): MNHEY, SVGAGI. The CDR3 is 15 amino acids.

The chain uses TRBV5-1 and TRBJ2-5, with D uncertain. Germline V gene data show CDR1 as SGHRS and CDR2 as YFSETQ. This CDR3 region has 13 residues. V lost 1 base and J lost 5, with 9 bases in between. The DNA of the CDR3 is TGCGCCAGCAGCTTGATGGGCACGGAGACCCAGTACTTC. Translation gives CASSLMGTETQYF.

The V call is TRBV18, the J call TRBJ1-5; no reliable D call. This CDR3 region has 15 residues. Germline V lookup: CDR1 KGHSH, CDR2 LQKENI. V gave up 4 bases and J gave up 0 bases, with 10 bases separating them. The CDR3 sequence is CASSLDQNSNQPQHF. DNA of the CDR3: TGTGCCAGCTCACTAGACCAGAATAGCAATCAGCCCCAGCATTTT.

The CDR3 is CATSRTLQGPTEAFF. The DNA of the CDR3 is TGTGCCACCAGCAGAACACTACAGGGCCCCACTGAAGCTTTCTTT. The V call is TRBV15, the J call TRBJ1-1; the D gene is possibly TRBD1 (6 bases). The V gene's germline CDR1 is LNHNV and CDR2 YYDKDF (reference sequence). V gave up 2 bases and J gave up 4 bases, with 14 bases separating them. CDR3 length: 15 amino acids.

This chain uses TRBV20-1 with TRBJ2-5; a possible D gene is TRBD2 (6 bases). Trimming left V 3 bases short and J 1 base short, with 12 bases between. The CDR3 is made up of 14 amino acids. Germline V CDR1 and CDR2: DFQATT, SNEGSKA (reference sequence). This chain's CDR3 is CSASLGLPQETQYF. Here the CDR3 DNA reads TGCAGTGCTAGTTTGGGACTCCCCCAAGAGACCCAGTACTTC.